The 5 T cell receptor beta chains in this list originate from one sample, sequenced in a study of Tregs in tolerant kidney transplant recipients. Sequencing was performed with immunoSEQ multiplex PCR; in TCRdb, only in-frame clones are kept and a portion is missing. The table lists about 240,000 clones, 80% to 85% of them singletons. Material: CD4+ T cells from blood. These receptors were collected from a human donor in good health.

This chain uses TRBV19 with TRBJ2-6; TRBD1 agrees at 7 bases. From germline, CDR1 is LNHDA and CDR2 SQIVND (reference sequence). CDR3 length equals 17 residues. The ends lost 4 bases at V and 1 base at J; junction bases unmatched: 7. The CDR3 nucleotides are TGTGCCAGTAGTACCCGGACAGGAGGTTCTGGGGCCAACGTCCTGACTTTC. Protein sequence: CASSTRTGGSGANVLTF. The full variable domain, completed using reference TRBV19 and TRBJ2-6, is DGGITQSPKYLFRKEGQNVTLSCEQNLNHDAMYWYRQDPGQGLRLIYYSQIVNDFQKGDIAEGYSVSREKKESFPLTVTSAQKNPTAFYLCASSTRTGGSGANVLTFGAGSRLTVL.

The V call is TRBV4-1, the J call TRBJ2-5; 7 nucleotides line up with TRBD2. The V gene end was trimmed by 2 bases and the J gene end by 1 base; junction bases not matched to a gene: 7. The CDR3 length is 16 residues. CDR1 and CDR2 from the germline V gene are MGHRA and YSYEKL. The CDR3 bases are TGCGCCAGCAGCCAACTGGGGGGACTATTCCAAGAGACCCAGTACTTC. This gives the protein CASSQLGGLFQETQYF.

The chain recombines TRBV28 with TRBJ2-1; D not certain. Per the germline V gene, CDR1 is MDHEN and CDR2 is SYDVKM. The CDR3 totals 15 residues. Trimming pared 1 base from V and 4 bases from J, leaving 11 bases between. As DNA, the CDR3 is TGTGCCAGCAGTTTATTGAGACTCCGTTACAATGAGCAGTTCTTC. This gives the protein CASSLLRLRYNEQFF. Combining the CDR3 with reference TRBV28 and TRBJ2-1 gives the whole variable domain DVKVTQSSRYLVKRTGEKVFLECVQDMDHENMFWYRQDPGLGLRLIYFSYDVKMKEKGDIPEGYSVSREKKERFSLILESASTNQTSMYLCASSLLRLRYNEQFFGPGTRLTVL.

This chain uses TRBV7-2 with TRBJ1-5, with unresolved D. The CDR3 length is 17 residues. The germline V gene has CDR1 SGHTA and CDR2 FQGNSA. Trimming took off 1 base at V and 5 bases at J, with 18 bases between the two ends. CDR3 sequence reads: CASSLGLGPGGYQPQHF. The CDR3 DNA reads as TGTGCCAGCAGCTTAGGATTAGGCCCGGGAGGGTATCAGCCCCAGCATTTT.

The chain has TRBV29-1 and TRBJ2-7, with D possibly TRBD2 on 6 matching bases. The CDR3 consists of 14 residues. V shed 3 bases and J shed 5 bases, with 17 bases lying between them. Germline values: CDR1 SQVTM, CDR2 ANQGSEA. CDR3 DNA sequence: TGCAGCGTTGACGGGGCGGGAAAGAGGAACGAGCAGTACTTC. Protein product: CSVDGAGKRNEQYF.